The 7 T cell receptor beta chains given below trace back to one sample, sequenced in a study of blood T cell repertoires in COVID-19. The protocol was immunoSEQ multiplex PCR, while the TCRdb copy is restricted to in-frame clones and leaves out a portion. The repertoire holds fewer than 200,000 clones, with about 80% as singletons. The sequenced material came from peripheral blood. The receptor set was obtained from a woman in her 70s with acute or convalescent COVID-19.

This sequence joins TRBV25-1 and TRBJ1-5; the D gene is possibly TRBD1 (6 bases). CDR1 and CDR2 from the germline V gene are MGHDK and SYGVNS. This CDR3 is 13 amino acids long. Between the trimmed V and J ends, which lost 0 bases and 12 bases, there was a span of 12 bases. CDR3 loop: CASSEYGDTYQHF. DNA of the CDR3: TGTGCCAGCAGTGAATACGGGGACACTTACCAGCATTTT.

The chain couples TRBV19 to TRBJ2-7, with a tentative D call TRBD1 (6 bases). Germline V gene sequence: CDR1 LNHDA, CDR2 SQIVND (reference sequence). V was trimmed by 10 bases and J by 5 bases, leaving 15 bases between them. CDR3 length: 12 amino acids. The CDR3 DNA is TGTGCCACCGCAGACAGGCTGGACGAGCAGTACTTC. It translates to CATADRLDEQYF.

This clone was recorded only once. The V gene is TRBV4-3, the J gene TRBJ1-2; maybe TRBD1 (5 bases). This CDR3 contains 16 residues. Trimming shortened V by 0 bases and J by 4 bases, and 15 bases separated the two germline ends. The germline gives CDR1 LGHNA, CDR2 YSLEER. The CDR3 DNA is TGCGCCAGCAGCCAAGAACCTAACAGGTTGGGCTATGGCTACACCTTC. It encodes CASSQEPNRLGYGYTF.

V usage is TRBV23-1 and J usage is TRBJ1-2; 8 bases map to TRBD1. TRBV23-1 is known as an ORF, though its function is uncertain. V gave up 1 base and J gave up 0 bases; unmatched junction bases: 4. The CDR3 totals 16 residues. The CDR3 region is CASSQYRTGPNYGYTF. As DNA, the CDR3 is TGCGCCAGCAGTCAATATAGGACAGGGCCTAACTATGGCTACACCTTC.

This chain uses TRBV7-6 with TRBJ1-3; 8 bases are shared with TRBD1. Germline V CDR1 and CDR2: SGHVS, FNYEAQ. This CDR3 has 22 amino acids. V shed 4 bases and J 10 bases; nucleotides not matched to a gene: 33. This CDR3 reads CASSSIRGGGTGLLGRSGTIYF. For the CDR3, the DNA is TGTGCCAGCAGCTCAATACGCGGGGGAGGGACAGGCTTGCTTGGACGGAGCGGGACCATATATTTT.

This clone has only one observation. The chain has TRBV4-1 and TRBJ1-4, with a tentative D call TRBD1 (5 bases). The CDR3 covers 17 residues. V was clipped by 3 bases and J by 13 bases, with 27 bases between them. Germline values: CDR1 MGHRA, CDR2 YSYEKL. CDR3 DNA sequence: TGCGCCAGCAGCCAGGCGACAAGAGAAAGGACAAGGCTTCGACTGTTTTTT. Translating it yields CASSQATRERTRLRLFF.

CDR3 residues: CASSKGGSGGPREGTDTQYF. The CDR3 DNA reads TGTGCCAGCAGCAAAGGCGGGTCAGGGGGACCAAGGGAGGGCACAGATACGCAGTATTTT. The chain recombines TRBV21-1 with TRBJ2-3; the table's D call, TRBD1, has no DNA check behind it. TRBV21-1 is a pseudogene locus. The CDR3 loop spans 20 amino acids.